What follows are 14 T cell receptor beta chains derived from one specimen sequenced in a study of shared clonotypes between healthy human individuals. Data came from immunoSEQ multiplex PCR; TCRdb stores just in-frame clones and leaves some out. The sample consists of some 2 million clones, 85% to 95% of them appearing once. Sequenced material: naive CD4+ T cells sorted from blood. Subset denoted: CD45RA+ positively selected. All receptors derive from a man aged 18 to 35 in good health.

Worth noting for this clone: Within the sample, other DNA sequences also encode this same CDR3. The chain uses TRBV29-1 and TRBJ1-4; TRBD1 agrees at 8 bases. The CDR3 has 12 amino acids. From germline, CDR1 is SQVTM and CDR2 ANQGSEA. Trimming at V came to 7 bases and at J to 5 bases, leaving 3 bases not matched to a gene. CDR3 sequence (DNA): TGCAGCGCCCGACAGGGGAATGAAAAACTGTTTTTT. This codes for CSARQGNEKLFF.

The V gene is TRBV2, the J gene TRBJ1-5; 8 bases are shared with TRBD1. Looked up from germline, CDR1 is SNHLY and CDR2 is FYNNEI. The CDR3 totals 14 residues. J lost 6 bases, V lost 7 bases, and 8 bases had no gene match. CDR3 sequence: CASNGDRGGQPQHF. The CDR3 region has the DNA TGTGCCAGCAATGGAGACAGGGGAGGTCAGCCCCAGCATTTT.

The V call is TRBV2, the J call TRBJ2-2; D is undetermined. This CDR3 has 12 residues. In germline, CDR1 is SNHLY, CDR2 FYNNEI. Between the trimmed V and J ends, which lost 4 bases and 7 bases, there was a span of 7 bases. Here the CDR3 reads CASSVGGGELFF. The CDR3 nucleotides read TGTGCCAGCAGTGTAGGTGGCGGGGAGCTGTTTTTT.

The rearrangement links TRBV4-1 to TRBJ1-3, with D maybe TRBD1 (5 bases). Between the trimmed V and J ends, which lost 4 bases and 4 bases, there was a span of 17 bases. The CDR3 totals 16 residues. In germline, CDR1 is MGHRA, CDR2 YSYEKL. For the CDR3, the DNA is TGCGCCAGCAGCCCCTCCTCAGGGAAGGCAGGAAACACCATATATTTT. It is translated as CASSPSSGKAGNTIYF.

About this clone itself: This sample includes further DNA sequences coding for the same CDR3. The gene calls are TRBV2 and TRBJ1-1, with D possibly matching TRBD1 (6 bases). Trimming took off 1 base at V and 5 bases at J, with 8 bases between the two ends. Germline V gene lookup returns CDR1 SNHLY and CDR2 FYNNEI. The CDR3 extends over 13 amino acids. Here the CDR3 reads CASSEEGGTEAFF. CDR3 in DNA: TGTGCCAGCAGTGAAGAGGGGGGTACTGAAGCTTTCTTT.

This chain links TRBV11-3 with TRBJ2-2; D is undetermined. The CDR3 sequence is 14 residues long. Germline V gene data show CDR1 as SGHNT and CDR2 as YENEEA. V was cut by 2 bases and J by 2 bases, with 6 bases left in between. The CDR3 loop is CASSLSVNTGELFF. The DNA for the CDR3 is TGTGCCAGCAGCTTATCGGTAAACACCGGGGAGCTGTTTTTT.

This chain joins TRBV20-1 and TRBJ2-7; no clear D gene. The ends were cut back, 6 bases at V and 5 bases at J, with 11 bases in the middle. CDR1 and CDR2 (germline): DFQATT, SNEGSKA (reference sequence). The CDR3 extends over 11 amino acids. The CDR3 region is CSAAQPDEQYF. The CDR3 coding sequence is TGCAGTGCGGCACAACCCGACGAGCAGTACTTC.

The chain recombines TRBV7-2 with TRBJ2-7, with TRBD1 matching 8 bases. The junction had 14 bases not matched to a gene; V was cut back by 5 bases and J by 5 bases. The CDR3 totals 16 residues. CDR1 is SGHTA and CDR2 is FQGNSA in the germline V gene. The CDR3 loop is CASSLPPRGRGHEQYF. CDR3 nucleotides: TGTGCCAGCAGCCTACCTCCCAGGGGGCGCGGCCACGAGCAGTACTTC.

This chain connects TRBV27 to TRBJ1-6; D is possibly TRBD1 (5 bases). The germline V and J ends were trimmed by 5 bases and 6 bases, with 14 bases remaining between them. Germline V gene lookup returns CDR1 MNHEY and CDR2 SMNVEV (reference sequence). This CDR3 has 15 amino acids. Here the CDR3 reads CASSLGVAVNSPLHF. The CDR3 bases are TGTGCCAGCAGTCTGGGGGTTGCTGTTAATTCACCCCTCCACTTT.

The chain joins TRBV23-1 to TRBJ2-2; tentatively, D is TRBD2 (5 bases). TRBV23-1 is an ORF; its function is uncertain. The CDR3 totals 15 residues. Deletions cut 0 bases from V and 3 bases from J, with 8 bases between. CDR3 residues: CASSQSGIYTGELFF. The CDR3 DNA reads TGCGCCAGCAGTCAATCCGGGATATACACCGGGGAGCTGTTTTTT.

J is TRBJ2-3 and V is TRBV9; no firm D call. CDR3 length equals 13 residues. The germline gives CDR1 SGDLS, CDR2 YYNGEE. V was trimmed by 3 bases and J by 2 bases, leaving 7 bases between them. CDR3 protein: CASSAPLTDTQYF. CDR3 nucleotide sequence: TGTGCCAGCAGCGCCCCCCTCACAGATACGCAGTATTTT.

The chain has TRBV5-1 and TRBJ1-6; tentatively, D is TRBD1 (5 bases). V lost 0 bases and J lost 5, with 12 bases in between. CDR3 size: 16 residues. Germline lookup yields CDR1 SGHRS and CDR2 YFSETQ. The CDR3 region is CASSLDSQGNNSPLHF. CDR3 nucleotides: TGCGCCAGCAGCTTGGATTCCCAGGGAAATAATTCACCCCTCCACTTT.

The CDR3 sequence: CASSLEGEKKETQYF. The CDR3 bases are TGCGCCAGCAGCTTGGAAGGGGAGAAGAAAGAGACCCAGTACTTC. The chain links TRBV5-1 to TRBJ2-5, with D perhaps TRBD1 or TRBD2 (5 bases each). Germline V CDR1 and CDR2: SGHRS, YFSETQ. The CDR3 has 15 amino acids. Trimming pared 0 bases from V and 3 bases from J, leaving 12 bases between.

The chain has TRBV6-7 and TRBJ2-4; D possibly uses TRBD1 or TRBD2 (7 bases each). TRBV6-7 is an ORF for which the function is uncertain. The CDR3 spans 20 residues. The ends were cut back, 6 bases at V and 0 bases at J, with 27 bases in the middle. CDR3 DNA: TGTGCCAGCAGCCACCCTCGGAATGCGGGGAGGGGGCTAGCCAAAAACATTCAGTACTTC. It translates to CASSHPRNAGRGLAKNIQYF.